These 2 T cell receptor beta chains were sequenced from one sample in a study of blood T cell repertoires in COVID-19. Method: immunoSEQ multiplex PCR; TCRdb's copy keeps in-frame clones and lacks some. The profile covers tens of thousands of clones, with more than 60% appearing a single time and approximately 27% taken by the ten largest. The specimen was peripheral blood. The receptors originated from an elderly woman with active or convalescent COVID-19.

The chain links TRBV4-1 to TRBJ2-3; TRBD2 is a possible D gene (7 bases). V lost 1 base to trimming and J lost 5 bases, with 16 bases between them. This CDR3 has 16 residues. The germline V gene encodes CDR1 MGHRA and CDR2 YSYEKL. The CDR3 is CASSQVTGGPGDTQYF. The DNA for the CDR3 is TGCGCCAGCAGCCAAGTGACGGGGGGCCCTGGAGATACGCAGTATTTT.

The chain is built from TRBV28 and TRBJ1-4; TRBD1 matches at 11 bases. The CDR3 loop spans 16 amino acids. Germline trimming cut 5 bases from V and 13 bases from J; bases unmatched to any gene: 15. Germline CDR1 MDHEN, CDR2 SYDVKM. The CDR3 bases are TGTGCCAGCAGTCCGCAAAGGGACAGGGGGTTATGGTTACTGTTTTTT. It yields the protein CASSPQRDRGLWLLFF.